These T cell receptor beta chains were read from a single sample in a study of brain metastases from non-small cell lung cancer. The assay was immunoSEQ multiplex PCR, and TCRdb's table has in-frame clones only and misses some. The sample lists about 2,800 clones; around 82% were seen once. Material: primary lung tumor tissue. The receptors originated from a donor older than 35 with non-small cell lung cancer. The CDR3 runs from the conserved cysteine through the conserved F or W. A D gene is named only where the DNA matches it firmly. Expanded clones are given a class, and other clones once, few, many or no size at all.

clone size,D gene,J gene,V gene,CDR3 DNA,CDR3 protein
.,.,TRBJ2-1,TRBV6-6,TGTGCCAGCAGTTACTCGAGTGGATCTGAGCAGTTCTTC,CASSYSSGSEQFF
.,TRBD1,TRBJ1-5,TRBV2,TGTGCCAGCCGACAGGGGGAGGTTAGCAATCAGCCCCAGCATTTT,CASRQGEVSNQPQHF
.,TRBD1,TRBJ2-6,TRBV5-4,TGTGCCAGCACCGACCCGACAGGGGCTGGGGCCAACGTCCTGACTTTC,CASTDPTGAGANVLTF
few,TRBD2,TRBJ2-7,TRBV29-1,TGCAGCGCCTCAACTAGCGACCCCTACGAGCAGTACTTC,CSASTSDPYEQYF
.,TRBD2,TRBJ2-3,TRBV2,TGTGCCAGCAGTGAAAATAGCGGGATTTTAGATACGCAGTATTTT,CASSENSGILDTQYF
once,.,TRBJ1-1,TRBV7-2,TGTGCCAGCAGCTTATCGGTGAACACTGAAGCTTTCTTT,CASSLSVNTEAFF
.,TRBD1,TRBJ1-3,TRBV28,TGTGCCAGCAGGGCAGGACAGGCTGCTTGGCTCATATATTTT,CASRAGQAAWLIYF
.,.,TRBJ1-4,TRBV7-9,TGTGCCAGCAGCTTCCCTCAGGGACCAACTAATGAAAAACTGTTTTTT,CASSFPQGPTNEKLFF
.,TRBD1,TRBJ2-7,TRBV29-1,TGCAGCGTGACCCGGGACAGGGACGAGCAGTACTTC,CSVTRDRDEQYF
.,TRBD2,TRBJ2-7,TRBV30,TGTGCCTGGAGTGAAGGGACTAGCGTTTACTACGAGCAGTACTTC,CAWSEGTSVYYEQYF
.,.,TRBJ2-7,TRBV5-4,TGTGCCAGCAGCTTGGCCGGGACCCGCAAAGAGTACTTC,CASSLAGTRKEYF
.,.,TRBJ2-1,TRBV6-5,TGTGCCAGCAGTTACTCTCGGAACCCTGGGAATGAGCAGTTCTTC,CASSYSRNPGNEQFF
.,.,TRBJ1-2,TRBV29-1,TGCAGCGTTGAATTCGGGGGTGGAGGCTACACCTTT,CSVEFGGGGYTF
.,.,TRBJ1-2,TRBV7-3,TGTGCCAGCAGCTTAAACGGGGGAGCTAACTATGGCTACACCTTC,CASSLNGGANYGYTF
.,.,TRBJ2-2,TRBV28,TGTGCCAGCAGCACCGGGGGCAGGTCTACCGGGGAGCTGTTTTTT,CASSTGGRSTGELFF
.,TRBD1,TRBJ1-2,TRBV6-6,TGTGCCAGCTCCCAGAGGGGGCAAGGCTACACCTTC,CASSQRGQGYTF
.,.,TRBJ2-2,TRBV28,TGTGCCAGCACCTCAAATCCGAGGGAGCTGTTTTTT,CASTSNPRELFF
.,TRBD2,TRBJ2-3,TRBV5-4,TGTGCCAGCAGCTTGGCTGCTAGCGGGTTCTCAGATACGCAGTATTTT,CASSLAASGFSDTQYF
.,.,TRBJ2-7,TRBV7-3,TGTGCCAGCAGCCCCTCACTAGCTAGCTACGAGCAGTACTTC,CASSPSLASYEQYF
.,TRBD1,TRBJ1-1,TRBV7-2,TGTGCCAGCAGCTCTACAGGGGGGGCTGAAGCTTTCTTT,CASSSTGGAEAFF
.,TRBD2,TRBJ2-1,TRBV4-3,TGCGCCAGCAGCCAACTAGCGGGAGGGAATGAGCAGTTCTTC,CASSQLAGGNEQFF
.,TRBD2,TRBJ2-5,TRBV4-1,TGCGCCAGCAGCCAAGATGGGGCTAGCGGGAGGGCCGGAAAGACCCAGTACTTC,CASSQDGASGRAGKTQYF
.,.,TRBJ1-5,TRBV27,TGTGCCAGCAGTTCAGTCCAGGGAAGGCAGCCCCAGCATTTT,CASSSVQGRQPQHF
once,.,TRBJ1-3,TRBV5-5,TGTGCCAGCAGAATACAGCACTCTGGAAACACCATATATTTT,CASRIQHSGNTIYF
.,.,TRBJ2-7,TRBV3-1/TRBV3-2,TGTGCCAGCAGCCAAATTCCTAGTTACGAGCAGTACTTC,CASSQIPSYEQYF
.,.,TRBJ2-1,TRBV2,TGTGCCAGCAGTGGTGGAAGGCCCTACAATGAGCAGTTCTTC,CASSGGRPYNEQFF
.,.,TRBJ2-2,TRBV27,TGTGCCAGCAGTTCCCGACTAGTAGGTAGTGTGGCCGGGGAGCTGTTTTTT,CASSSRLVGSVAGELFF
once,.,TRBJ1-3,TRBV28,TGTGCCAGCAGTCTGACAGCCCGGTCTGGAAACACCATATATTTT,CASSLTARSGNTIYF
.,TRBD2,TRBJ2-3,TRBV11-1,TGTGCCAGCGCCTTAGGCGGGAGCTCAGATACGCAGTATTTT,CASALGGSSDTQYF
.,.,TRBJ2-4,TRBV15,TGTGCCACCAGCAGAGATTACCGGATGGGTAGGAACTTC,CATSRDYRMGRNF
large,.,TRBJ2-1,TRBV9,TGTGCCAGCAGCGCCTCCGGGGCACTAGCCTCTGAGCAGTTCTTC,CASSASGALASEQFF
.,TRBD2,TRBJ2-7,TRBV6-2/TRBV6-3,TGTGCCAGCAGTTACTCGAGACTAGCGGGAGCCTACGAGCAGTACTTC,CASSYSRLAGAYEQYF
.,.,TRBJ2-2,TRBV18,TGTGCCAGCTCACCACGCAACGGGCAGAACACCGGGGAGCTGTTTTTT,CASSPRNGQNTGELFF
.,.,TRBJ1-1,TRBV7-3,TGTGCCAGCAGCTTAACCGCAGGGCGAGGCACTGAAGCTTTCTTT,CASSLTAGRGTEAFF
.,TRBD2,TRBJ2-3,TRBV29-1,TGCAGCGCTATCCCCTACCTCAGGGCCGATTTAGCGGGTATTAATGCAGATACGCAGTATTTT,CSAIPYLRADLAGINADTQYF
.,.,TRBJ2-2,TRBV7-6,TGTGCCAGCAGCTTACAAGGGCCGACCACCGGGGAGCTGTTTTTT,CASSLQGPTTGELFF
.,TRBD1,TRBJ2-7,TRBV4-3,TGCGCCAGCAGCCAAGAGGGGACAGGGACGTACGAGCAGTACTTC,CASSQEGTGTYEQYF
.,.,TRBJ1-2,TRBV6-5,TGTGCCAGCAGTTCAGAGTACAGGGCGGCGAGGGGTGGCTACACCTTC,CASSSEYRAARGGYTF
.,.,TRBJ2-5,TRBV7-9,TGTGCCAGCAGCTTCTCTGGGGCCGAGACCCAGTACTTC,CASSFSGAETQYF
once,TRBD1,TRBJ1-2,TRBV27,TGTGCCAACAGCCTAGGGGGCCCCTATGGCTACACCTTC,CANSLGGPYGYTF
.,.,TRBJ1-4,TRBV9,TGTGCCAGCAGCGGGACAGTGGCTTATGGGAAACTGTTTTTT,CASSGTVAYGKLFF
.,.,TRBJ1-4,TRBV6-4,TGTGCCAGCAGTGGAAACCGGGGTGAAAAACTGTTTTTT,CASSGNRGEKLFF
few,.,TRBJ2-2,TRBV6-2/TRBV6-3,TGTGCCAGCAACCCTGGGGTTACCGGGGAGCTGTTTTTT,CASNPGVTGELFF
.,TRBD1,TRBJ1-6,TRBV7-9,TGTGCCAGCAGCGATTCAGGGCAGGGGGCGGATAATTCACCCCTCCACTTT,CASSDSGQGADNSPLHF
.,TRBD2,TRBJ2-1,TRBV28,TGTGCCAGCAGCTCCGGGACTAGCGGGAGAAGTGAGCAGTTCTTC,CASSSGTSGRSEQFF
.,.,TRBJ1-5,TRBV19,TGTGCCAGTAGTATACAGGGTCGGGGTCAGCCCCAGCATTTT,CASSIQGRGQPQHF
large,.,TRBJ1-5,TRBV3-1/TRBV3-2,TGTGCCAGCAGCCCCCGTGGGTCGGGTCAGCCCCAGCATTTT,CASSPRGSGQPQHF
.,.,TRBJ1-4,TRBV6-2/TRBV6-3,TGTGCCAGCAGTGACACTAATCCGAATGAAAAACTGTTTTTT,CASSDTNPNEKLFF
.,TRBD2,TRBJ2-5,TRBV4-3,TGCGCCAGCAGCCAAGGGGACGGGCTAGCGGGAGGGCGCTTGGGGGAGACCCAGTACTTC,CASSQGDGLAGGRLGETQYF
.,TRBD1,TRBJ2-3,TRBV9,TGTGCCAGCAGCGTAGAAAGCGACAGGGTGGATACGCAGTATTTT,CASSVESDRVDTQYF